The sequence of this TCR beta chain was determined in a study of metastatic and nonmetastatic thyroid tumors. MiXCR re-clonotyped the PCR reads for TCRdb. The data contain some 33,000 clones, roughly 22% of them singletons. Thyroid surgery was preceded by no treatment in any patient. This clone was observed many times. The CDR3 is made up of 14 amino acids. Per the germline V gene, CDR1 is SEHNR and CDR2 is FQNEAQ (reference sequence). V dropped 2 bases and J dropped 7 bases, with 15 bases sitting between them. The V gene is TRBV7-9, the J gene TRBJ2-7; D is unresolved. The sample taken for sequencing was tumor tissue. This TCR derives from a male donor with papillary thyroid cancer or a benign thyroid nodule (not recorded which). Some clones in this sample may be carry-over from other donors' samples. The CDR3 coding sequence is TGTGCCAGCAGCTTAAAGGGAATCGTAAGTGAGCAGTACTTC. Translation gives CASSLKGIVSEQYF.